A single sample is the source of the 15 T cell receptor beta chains below, sequenced in a study of patients and donors after allogeneic stem cell transplantation. Using its own MiXCR run on the RT-PCR reads, TCRdb lists one record per CDR3 protein. Among around 240,000 distinct CDR3 sequences, around an eighth were seen once, and the ten largest hold around a tenth. Sequenced material: blood, either unsorted or a sorted T cell fraction (not recorded which). These receptors came from a human donor who was either an allogeneic HSCT recipient or a stem cell or donor lymphocyte infusion donor (not recorded which). It is not recorded whose cells these are; they may come from a transplant donor.

There are a few counts of this clonotype. The rearrangement joins TRBV6-5 to TRBJ2-3; TRBD2 agrees at 9 bases. CDR1 is MNHEY, CDR2 SVGAGI, per germline. The V and J ends lost 4 bases and 2 bases, in that order; junction bases with no gene match: 10. This CDR3 is built from 17 residues. The CDR3 protein is CASSSPLAGLNTDTQYF. CDR3 in DNA: TGTGCCAGCAGTTCCCCCCTAGCGGGATTGAACACAGATACGCAGTATTTT.

This clonotype showed up many times. The rearrangement links TRBV24-1 to TRBJ2-5, with 7 bases fitting TRBD2. Losses at the gene ends were 3 bases for V and 5 bases for J; bases not matched to a gene: 5. The CDR3 runs 14 residues. Germline V gives CDR1 KGHDR, CDR2 SFDVKD. CDR3 coding DNA: TGTGCCACCAGTGATCCTGACGGGAGGGAGACCCAGTACTTC. This encodes CATSDPDGRETQYF.

There are a few counts of this clonotype. The chain combines TRBV2 with TRBJ2-7; the D call may be TRBD1 or TRBD2 (5 bases each). Trimming left V 10 bases short and J 3 bases short, with 22 bases between. Germline loops: CDR1 SNHLY, CDR2 FYNNEI. CDR3 length: 15 amino acids. CDR3 residues: CATSRDRPSFYEQYF. In DNA, the CDR3 is TGTGCCACGAGCCGGGACCGCCCCTCTTTCTACGAGCAGTACTTC.

This clonotype has just a few counts. This CDR3 is missing its conserved last phenylalanine or tryptophan, likely due to a read error. This chain joins TRBV5-1 and TRBJ2-2; no clear D. Per germline, CDR1 SGHRS and CDR2 YFSETQ. The CDR3 is 13 amino acids. With 1 base removed from V and 5 bases from J, the gap between germline ends came to 6 bases. Here the CDR3 reads CASSLRQTGELFS. CDR3 in DNA: TGCGCCAGCAGCTTGAGGCAGACCGGGGAGCTGTTTTCA.

This clonotype came up a few times. J is TRBJ2-3 and V is TRBV6-2 or TRBV6-3; D remains unclear. CDR3 size: 13 residues. CDR1 is MNHEY, CDR2 SVGEGT, per germline. V shed 4 bases and J shed 10 bases, with 15 bases lying between them. CDR3 protein: CASSSPLIWAQYF. CDR3 bases: TGTGCCAGCAGTTCGCCCCTTATATGGGCGCAGTATTTT.

This clonotype was counted between two and nine times. This sequence joins TRBV7-2 and TRBJ2-1, with 14 bases that match TRBD2. The CDR3 totals 16 residues. Trimming cost V 5 bases and J 10 bases; bases outside gene matches: 10. The germline V gene encodes CDR1 SGHTA and CDR2 FQGNSA. CDR3 in DNA: TGTGCCAGCAGCCCGAGACTAGCGGGGGGGCGGAGGGAGCAGTTCTTC. Amino acid sequence: CASSPRLAGGRREQFF.

This clonotype was counted ten times or more. This sequence joins TRBV29-1 and TRBJ2-1; 7 bases fit TRBD2. With V trimmed by 2 bases and J by 10 bases, 5 bases remained unmatched. The CDR3 covers 12 residues. Germline CDR1 is SQVTM and CDR2 is ANQGSEA. Here the CDR3 reads CSVESGGREQFF. The CDR3 region has the DNA TGCAGCGTTGAATCCGGGGGGAGAGAGCAGTTCTTC.

DNA of the CDR3: TGTGCCAGCTCTCCGGGACAGGGAAGGGATCAGCCCCAGCATTTT. Protein sequence: CASSPGQGRDQPQHF. This chain joins TRBV18 and TRBJ1-5; 9 bases fit TRBD1. Germline lookup yields CDR1 KGHSH and CDR2 LQKENI. CDR3 size: 15 residues. V gave up 6 bases and J gave up 5 bases; unmatched junction bases: 8.

This clonotype was counted many times. V gene TRBV11-1 combines with J gene TRBJ1-2, with TRBD1 matching 7 bases. The V gene end was trimmed by 2 bases and the J gene end by 4 bases; junction bases not matched to a gene: 7. The CDR3 totals 15 residues. Germline V gene sequence: CDR1 SGHAT, CDR2 FQDESV (reference sequence). The CDR3 DNA is TGTGCCAGCAGCTTAACTGACAGGGATCCCTATGGCTACACCTTC. It yields the protein CASSLTDRDPYGYTF.

V and J are TRBV6-1 and TRBJ2-5, with 8 bases lining up with TRBD1. V was clipped by 8 bases and J by 2 bases; unmatched bases: 7. The CDR3 length is 14 residues. The germline CDR1 and CDR2 sequences are MNHNS and SASEGT. CDR3 nucleotide sequence: TGTGCCAGCTCAGGGGGCGGAAGACAAGAGACCCAGTACTTC. This translates into CASSGGGRQETQYF.

This clonotype was found a few times. The CDR3 nucleotides read TGTGCCAGCACCCTGCCAAAAGGTGAAGCTTTCTTT. Translated, it gives CASTLPKGEAFF. The J gene is TRBJ1-1, the V gene TRBV7-3; no reliable D call. CDR1 SGHTA and CDR2 FQGTGA come from the germline V gene. The CDR3 consists of 12 residues. Trimming pared 7 bases from V and 7 bases from J, leaving 13 bases between.

Only one count was recorded for this clonotype. The chain joins TRBV29-1 to TRBJ2-3; D gene ambiguous. The V end was cut by 7 bases, the J end by 2 bases, with 10 bases between. The CDR3 runs to 12 residues. In germline, CDR1 is SQVTM, CDR2 ANQGSEA. In DNA form, the CDR3 reads TGCAGCGCTGATTACTCCACAGATACGCAGTATTTT. Protein: CSADYSTDTQYF.

The chain joins TRBV20-1 to TRBJ2-5; D is ambiguous. The CDR3 covers 12 residues. Looked up from germline, CDR1 is DFQATT and CDR2 is SNEGSKA (reference sequence). Trimming cost V 3 bases and J 0 bases, with 5 bases left between them. The CDR3 loop reads CSASPDQETQYF. Here the CDR3 DNA reads TGCAGTGCTAGCCCAGACCAAGAGACCCAGTACTTC.

This clonotype was recorded a few times. This chain connects TRBV24-1 to TRBJ2-2; D remains ambiguous. V was cut by 2 bases and J by 8 bases, with 11 bases left in between. Germline V gene sequence: CDR1 KGHDR, CDR2 SFDVKD. The CDR3 runs to 14 residues. CDR3 DNA sequence: TGTGCCACCAGTGATTACCGTGGGATTGGGGAGCTGTTTTTT. Translation: CATSDYRGIGELFF.

CDR3 sequence (DNA): TGCAGTGCAGATACAGGGGGCGCCTATGGCTACACCTTC. It yields the protein CSADTGGAYGYTF. V gene TRBV20-1 combines with J gene TRBJ1-2, with TRBD1 matching 9 bases. Germline trimming cut 6 bases from V and 4 bases from J; bases unmatched to any gene: 6. Germline assignment: CDR1 DFQATT and CDR2 SNEGSKA (reference sequence). The CDR3 spans 13 residues.